Listed below are T cell receptor beta chains from one sample, sequenced in a study of beta chain features in type 1 diabetes. Sequencing used immunoSEQ multiplex PCR; TCRdb keeps in-frame clones, though not all of them. This sample has about 360,000 clones, with 10% to 15% found just once. Sequencing was done on a sample of naive CD4+ T cells from blood. These receptors all stem from a man aged 18-30 years in good health. CDR3s include the opening cysteine and the closing phenylalanine or tryptophan. Fields, in order: clone size, D gene, V gene, CDR3 length, J gene, CDR3 protein, CDR3 DNA. The D gene is left open where the match is weak. Clone size is shown for a subset of rows, as once, few, many or a class of expanded clone.

clone_size: few
d_call: .
v_call: TRBV7-6
cdr3_length: 14
j_call: TRBJ2-3
cdr3_aa: CASRGALGGDTQYF
cdr3_nt: TGTGCCTCGAGAGGAGCCCTAGGTGGGGATACGCAGTATTTT

clone_size: .
d_call: .
v_call: TRBV4-3
cdr3_length: 13
j_call: TRBJ1-5
cdr3_aa: CASSQGQSQPQHF
cdr3_nt: TGCGCCAGCAGCCAAGGACAGAGTCAGCCCCAGCATTTT

clone_size: .
d_call: .
v_call: TRBV27
cdr3_length: 15
j_call: TRBJ1-1
cdr3_aa: CASSLTRVWNTEAFF
cdr3_nt: TGTGCCAGCAGTTTAACCCGGGTATGGAACACTGAAGCTTTCTTT

clone_size: few
d_call: .
v_call: TRBV5-8
cdr3_length: 14
j_call: TRBJ1-1
cdr3_aa: CASSLVSRATEAFF
cdr3_nt: TGTGCCAGCAGCTTGGTTAGCAGGGCCACTGAAGCTTTCTTT

clone_size: .
d_call: .
v_call: TRBV5-6
cdr3_length: 17
j_call: TRBJ2-7
cdr3_aa: CASSLAPVEGPNWEQYF
cdr3_nt: TGTGCCAGCAGCTTGGCCCCTGTGGAGGGCCCCAATTGGGAGCAGTACTTC

clone_size: .
d_call: .
v_call: TRBV18
cdr3_length: 12
j_call: TRBJ1-1
cdr3_aa: CASSPGPTEAFF
cdr3_nt: TGTGCCAGCTCACCAGGGCCCACTGAAGCTTTCTTT

clone_size: .
d_call: TRBD1
v_call: TRBV6-5
cdr3_length: 15
j_call: TRBJ1-2
cdr3_aa: CASSYGQETNYGYTF
cdr3_nt: TGTGCCAGCAGTTACGGACAGGAAACTAACTATGGCTACACCTTC

clone_size: .
d_call: .
v_call: TRBV29-1
cdr3_length: 12
j_call: TRBJ1-2
cdr3_aa: CSVDSARRGYTF
cdr3_nt: TGCAGCGTTGACTCCGCCCGGAGGGGCTACACCTTC

clone_size: .
d_call: .
v_call: TRBV27
cdr3_length: 12
j_call: TRBJ2-5
cdr3_aa: CASSTGRETQYF
cdr3_nt: TGTGCCAGCAGTACCGGTCGGGAGACCCAGTACTTC

clone_size: .
d_call: .
v_call: TRBV5-6
cdr3_length: 14
j_call: TRBJ1-1
cdr3_aa: CASSLLGGFTEAFF
cdr3_nt: TGTGCCAGCAGCTTGCTGGGGGGGTTCACTGAAGCTTTCTTT

clone_size: few
d_call: .
v_call: TRBV29-1
cdr3_length: 13
j_call: TRBJ1-1
cdr3_aa: CSAARGTNTEAFF
cdr3_nt: TGCAGCGCTGCGAGGGGGACAAACACTGAAGCTTTCTTT

clone_size: .
d_call: TRBD1
v_call: TRBV7-2
cdr3_length: 15
j_call: TRBJ1-6
cdr3_aa: CASSNRDRQNSPLHF
cdr3_nt: TGTGCCAGCAGCAACCGGGACAGGCAGAATTCACCCCTCCACTTT

clone_size: few
d_call: TRBD2
v_call: TRBV30
cdr3_length: 15
j_call: TRBJ2-1
cdr3_aa: CAWSAGLASNNEQFF
cdr3_nt: TGTGCCTGGAGTGCGGGACTAGCGTCGAACAATGAGCAGTTCTTC

clone_size: .
d_call: .
v_call: TRBV6-5
cdr3_length: 14
j_call: TRBJ2-7
cdr3_aa: CASSYGDSRYEQYF
cdr3_nt: TGTGCCAGCAGCTATGGGGACTCGCGGTACGAGCAGTACTTC

clone_size: .
d_call: TRBD2
v_call: TRBV7-9
cdr3_length: 14
j_call: TRBJ2-7
cdr3_aa: CASSRGRGAYEQYF
cdr3_nt: TGTGCCAGCAGCCGTGGACGGGGGGCCTACGAGCAGTACTTC

clone_size: few
d_call: TRBD1
v_call: TRBV11-2
cdr3_length: 15
j_call: TRBJ2-7
cdr3_aa: CASSQLQGQGNEQYF
cdr3_nt: TGTGCCAGCAGCCAACTTCAGGGACAGGGCAACGAGCAGTACTTC